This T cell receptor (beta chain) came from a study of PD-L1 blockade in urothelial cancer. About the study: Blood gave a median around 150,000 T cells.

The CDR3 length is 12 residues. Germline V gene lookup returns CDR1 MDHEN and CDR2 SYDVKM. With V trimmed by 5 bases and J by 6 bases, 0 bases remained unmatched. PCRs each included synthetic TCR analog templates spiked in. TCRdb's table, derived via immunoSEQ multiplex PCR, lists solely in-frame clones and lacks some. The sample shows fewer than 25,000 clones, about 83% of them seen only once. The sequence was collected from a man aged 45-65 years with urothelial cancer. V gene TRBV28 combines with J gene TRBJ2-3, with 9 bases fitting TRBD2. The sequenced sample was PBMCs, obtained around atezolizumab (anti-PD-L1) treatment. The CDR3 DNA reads TGTGCCAGCAGTACTAGCGGGGATACGCAGTATTTT. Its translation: CASSTSGDTQYF.